This TCR beta chain originates from a study of blood T cell repertoires in COVID-19. Study background: Whether acute or convalescent, the COVID-19 samples came from the United States, Italy and Spain. T cells, B-cell-depleted T cells, or PBMCs supplied cDNA or gDNA.

This CDR3 is built from 17 residues. Germline assignment: CDR1 SGHDN and CDR2 FVKESK. With 2 bases removed from V and 5 bases from J, the gap between germline ends came to 22 bases. In the authors' workflow: Amplification of reference gene primers was used by the study to estimate nucleated cell counts. Generated by immunoSEQ multiplex PCR, the TCRdb table keeps only in-frame clones and is missing some. V, J and clone size are those of that table, while D and trimming were read from the DNA. The table records 85,000 to 120,000 clones, around 86% of them present only once. This TCR was sampled from a man aged 45-65 years with active or convalescent COVID-19. The sample consisted of peripheral blood. The chain joins TRBV14 to TRBJ2-7; a possible D gene is TRBD1 (6 bases). In DNA, the CDR3 is TGTGCCAGCAGCCAACACGAAACAGGGTGGGGATTGGACGAGCAGTACTTC. Its translation is CASSQHETGWGLDEQYF.